The clone carrying this TCR beta chain showed up just once. The entry originates in a study of control samples from healthy donors and cancer patients. Profiled with immunoSEQ multiplex PCR; TCRdb holds only in-frame clones, not every one. The repertoire consists of 45,000 or so clones, with less than 95% occurring once and the leading ten covering 22%. This receptor was taken from a woman aged 40 to 50 with head and neck cancer. The specimen sequenced was PBMCs.

The CDR3 loop is CASSLTGERIGGNEQFF. Written as DNA, the CDR3 is TGCGCCAGCAGCTTGACAGGAGAACGAATCGGGGGCAATGAGCAGTTCTTC. The chain recombines TRBV5-1 with TRBJ2-1, with D perhaps matching TRBD2 (6 bases). The V gene lost 1 base and the J gene lost 6 bases, with 20 bases spanning the gap. Germline V gene sequence: CDR1 SGHRS, CDR2 YFSETQ. The CDR3 runs 17 residues.